These 6 T cell receptor beta chains originate from one sample sequenced in a study of shared clonotypes between healthy human individuals. The method was immunoSEQ multiplex PCR; TCRdb's version includes in-frame clones alone and lacks a portion of them. The sample yields some 1,100,000 clones, more than 75% seen once. Sequencing was performed on memory CD4+ T cells from PBMCs. Subset noted: CD45RA-negative fraction. The receptors stem from a man between 18 and 35 years old in good health. Some clones in this sample may be carry-over from other donors' samples.

The chain employs TRBV30 and TRBJ2-1; TRBD2 agrees at 10 bases. The length of the CDR3 is 13 residues. Germline CDR1 GTSNPN, CDR2 SVGIG (reference sequence). Trimming at V came to 2 bases and at J to 8 bases, leaving 3 bases not matched to a gene. The CDR3 region has the DNA TGTGCCTGGAGTCGAAGCGGGAGGGATGAGCAGTTCTTC. It specifies CAWSRSGRDEQFF. The full variable domain, rest sourced from reference TRBV30 and TRBJ2-1, is SQTIHQWPATLVQPVGSPLSLECTVEGTSNPNLYWYRQAAGRGLQLLFYSVGIGQISSEVPQNLSASRPQDRQFILSSKKLLLSDSGFYLCAWSRSGRDEQFFGPGTRLTVL.

The chain carries TRBV4-1 and TRBJ2-1; maybe TRBD2 (6 bases). Germline CDR1 and CDR2: MGHRA and YSYEKL. The CDR3 loop spans 17 amino acids. V gave up 4 bases and J gave up 5 bases, with 21 bases separating them. CDR3 residues: CASSLGPSVTPNNEQFF. CDR3 in DNA: TGCGCCAGCAGCCTAGGCCCTAGCGTGACGCCCAACAATGAGCAGTTCTTC.

The CDR3 loop reads CASSQGTGGRAQYF. The CDR3 region has the DNA TGTGCCAGCAGCCAAGGGACGGGGGGCCGAGCCCAGTACTTC. The chain links TRBV14 to TRBJ2-5; tentatively, D is TRBD2 (7 bases). The CDR3 sequence is 14 residues long. V was pared by 1 base and J by 9 bases, with 15 bases between. The germline V gene has CDR1 SGHDN and CDR2 FVKESK. Complete variable domain (other parts from reference TRBV14 and TRBJ2-5): EAGVTQFPSHSVIEKGQTVTLRCDPISGHDNLYWYRRVMGKEIKFLLHFVKESKQDESGMPNNRFLAERTGGTYSTLKVQPAELEDSGVYFCASSQGTGGRAQYFGPGTRLLVL.

In this sample, this clone turned up once. This specimen includes other DNA sequences encoding the same CDR3. The chain recombines TRBV2 with TRBJ1-5; 7 nucleotides agree with TRBD1. The CDR3 extends over 13 amino acids. The V and J ends lost 3 bases and 6 bases, in that order; junction bases with no gene match: 2. Germline-derived CDR1 and CDR2 are SNHLY and FYNNEI. The CDR3 region has the DNA TGTGCCAGCAGTGACAGGGGGGGTCAGCCCCAGCATTTT. Protein sequence: CASSDRGGQPQHF.

The genes are TRBV28 and TRBJ1-3; 7 bases agree with TRBD1. V gave up 4 bases and J gave up 0 bases; unmatched junction bases: 9. The CDR3 runs 17 residues. Germline CDR1 and CDR2: MDHEN and SYDVKM. CDR3 nucleotides: TGTGCCAGCAGTTCAGGGGGGGCAAGGTTCTCTGGAAACACCATATATTTT. Translated: CASSSGGARFSGNTIYF.

The chain recombines TRBV5-1 with TRBJ1-1; 11 nucleotides match TRBD1. Germline CDR1 SGHRS, CDR2 YFSETQ. The CDR3 is 16 amino acids. Losses at the gene ends were 4 bases for V and 2 bases for J; bases not matched to a gene: 7. DNA of the CDR3: TGCGCCAGCAGCCAGAAGGACAGGGGGCCTAACACTGAAGCTTTCTTT. Translated: CASSQKDRGPNTEAFF.